Below, 9 T cell receptor beta chains from the same sample are listed, as sequenced in a study of T cells expressing NK-cell markers. TCRdb derives one entry per CDR3 protein from the 5' RACE reads, leaving out DNA. The listing contains 300,000 to 500,000 distinct CDR3 sequences. The sequencing input was blood T cells: a sorted CD56 or NKG2C T cell subset, CD4+ or CD8+ T cells, or bulk PBMC T cells (not recorded which). The receptors come from a woman between 50 and 59 years old in good health.

The chain joins TRBV28 to TRBJ2-7; the D call of TRBD1 rests on TCRdb alone, since no DNA is present to check it. CDR1 MDHEN and CDR2 SYDVKM come from the germline V gene. The CDR3 is made up of 15 amino acids. The CDR3 sequence is CASSPGTGSSYEQYF.

The chain recombines TRBV24-1 with TRBJ2-1; TCRdb designates TRBD1, a call that cannot be tested without DNA. Looked up from germline, CDR1 is KGHDR and CDR2 is SFDVKD. The CDR3 runs 13 residues. The CDR3 region is CATSVAGGNEQFF.

CDR3 sequence reads: CATNPRVSTNEKLFF. The gene calls are TRBV15 and TRBJ1-4. The CDR3 totals 15 residues. The germline V gene has CDR1 LNHNV and CDR2 YYDKDF (reference sequence). Complete variable domain (other parts from reference TRBV15 and TRBJ1-4): DAMVIQNPRYQVTQFGKPVTLSCSQTLNHNVMYWYQQKSSQAPKLLFHYYDKDFNNEADTPDNFQSRRPNTSFCFLDIRSPGLGDTAMYLCATNPRVSTNEKLFFGSGTQLSVL.

This chain links TRBV14 with TRBJ2-7. CDR3 length equals 12 residues. Looked up from germline, CDR1 is SGHDN and CDR2 is FVKESK. This CDR3 reads CASSQEGREQYF.

CDR3 amino acids: CASSPDPATGNTQYF. The chain employs TRBV4-2 and TRBJ2-3; the TRBD2 assignment by TCRdb is unverifiable without DNA. Germline values: CDR1 LGHNA, CDR2 YNFKEQ. This CDR3 comprises 15 residues.

The rearrangement joins TRBV14 to TRBJ2-2. Germline CDR1 and CDR2: SGHDN and FVKESK. This CDR3 comprises 16 residues. CDR3 sequence reads: CASSQWRSGNTGELFF.

This CDR3 is CASSQQGESTDTQYF. The gene calls are TRBV5-1 and TRBJ2-3; the TCRdb D gene call, TRBD1, has no DNA to confirm it. This CDR3 has 15 amino acids. CDR1 and CDR2 from the germline V gene are SGHRS and YFSETQ.

This rearrangement joins TRBV3-1 to TRBJ2-7; the D call from TCRdb, TRBD2, cannot be confirmed without DNA. Looked up from germline, CDR1 is LGHDT and CDR2 is YNNKEL (reference sequence). The CDR3 is 18 amino acids. CDR3 protein: CASSQYPVRTSGPYEQYF.

The chain combines TRBV6-5 with TRBJ2-1; checking the TCRdb D call of TRBD2 is not possible without DNA. Germline CDR1 reads MNHEY; CDR2 reads SVGAGI. The CDR3 contains 15 residues. CDR3 residues: CASSYSTSGSLLEFF.